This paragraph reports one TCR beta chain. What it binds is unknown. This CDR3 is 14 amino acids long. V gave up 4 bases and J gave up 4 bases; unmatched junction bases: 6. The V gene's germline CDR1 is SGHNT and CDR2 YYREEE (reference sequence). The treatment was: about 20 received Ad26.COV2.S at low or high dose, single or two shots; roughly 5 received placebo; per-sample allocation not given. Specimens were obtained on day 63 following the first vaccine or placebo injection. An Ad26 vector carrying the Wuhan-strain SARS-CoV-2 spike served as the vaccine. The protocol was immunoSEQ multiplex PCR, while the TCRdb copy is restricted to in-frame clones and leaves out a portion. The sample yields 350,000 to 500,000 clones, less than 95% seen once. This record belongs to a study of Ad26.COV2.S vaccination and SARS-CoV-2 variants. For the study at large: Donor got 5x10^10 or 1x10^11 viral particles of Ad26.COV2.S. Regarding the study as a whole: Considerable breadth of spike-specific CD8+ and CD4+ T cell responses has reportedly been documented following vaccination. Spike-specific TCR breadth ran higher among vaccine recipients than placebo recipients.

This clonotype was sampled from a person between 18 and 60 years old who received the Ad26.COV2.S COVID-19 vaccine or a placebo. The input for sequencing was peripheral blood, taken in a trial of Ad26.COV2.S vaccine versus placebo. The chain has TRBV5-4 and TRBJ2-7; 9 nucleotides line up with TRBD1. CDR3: CASSLDRGGYEQYF. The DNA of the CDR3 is TGTGCCAGCAGCCTGGACAGGGGAGGGTACGAGCAGTACTTC.